What follows is one T cell receptor (beta chain) and its context. This sample stems from a study of blood T cell repertoires in COVID-19. Background on the study: Specimens from acute and convalescent COVID-19 originated in the United States, Italy and Spain.

V lost 1 base to trimming and J lost 1 base, with 13 bases between them. Germline CDR1 is MNHNS and CDR2 is SASEGT. The CDR3 consists of 16 residues. Participant-given clinical history determined each cohort assignment. Cohort 3 recovery required two negative PCRs, clearance, or symptom resolution. TCRdb's table, derived via immunoSEQ multiplex PCR, lists solely in-frame clones and lacks some. The sample contains around 310,000 clones, roughly nine tenths of which appear only once. The chain couples TRBV6-1 to TRBJ1-1; D remains unclear. The receptor was derived from a woman between 25 and 40 years old who had recovered from COVID-19. Sequencing was carried out using PBMCs or T cells enriched from blood (not recorded which). The CDR3 region has the DNA TGTGCCAGCAGTGAAGATGGGGTGGACTGGAACACTGAAGCTTTCTTT. Amino acid sequence: CASSEDGVDWNTEAFF.